The 5 T cell receptor beta chains reported below all come from one sample, sequenced in a study of OX40 agonist ivuxolimab in advanced cancers. The receptor library was made with the immunoSEQ multiplex PCR assay. The source is immuneACCESS, and TCRdb retained only in-frame sequences with V and J called. Part of the clones is not carried over; for the studies checked, unresolved V genes explain less than half of this, and the remainder is unexplained. This sample comprises 55,000 to 60,000 clones, 84% of them detected only once. The leading ten clones occupy almost 0.65% of the sample. Sequences were derived from CD4+ or CD8+ T cells sorted from blood, sampled in a trial of the OX40 agonist ivuxolimab. The receptors shown here come from an adult with an advanced solid tumor such as melanoma, head and neck, liver or kidney cancer.

The V and J genes are TRBV19 and TRBJ2-2, with D perhaps matching TRBD1 or TRBD2 (5 bases each). Germline V gene lookup returns CDR1 LNHDA and CDR2 SQIVND (reference sequence). CDR3 size: 15 residues. Deletions cut 3 bases from V and 2 bases from J, with 10 bases between. CDR3 nucleotides: TGTGCCAGTAGTATTTTGGGGGTTAACACCGGGGAGCTGTTTTTT. This sequence encodes CASSILGVNTGELFF.

The genes are TRBV5-1 and TRBJ2-5; no firm D call. V was trimmed by 4 bases and J by 2 bases, leaving 3 bases between them. CDR3 length equals 11 residues. The germline V gene has CDR1 SGHRS and CDR2 YFSETQ. The CDR3 loop is CASSDQETQYF. CDR3 DNA: TGCGCCAGCAGCGATCAAGAGACCCAGTACTTC.

This clone has just a few counts. The DNA of the CDR3 is TGCAGCGTTGAAGATCGCCTCACAGATACGCAGTATTTT. Amino acids: CSVEDRLTDTQYF. The chain recombines TRBV29-1 with TRBJ2-3; no clear D. Germline lookup yields CDR1 SQVTM and CDR2 ANQGSEA. V dropped 0 bases and J dropped 2 bases, with 6 bases sitting between them. This CDR3 contains 13 residues.

This clone occurred a few times. J is TRBJ2-1 and V is TRBV27; D call uncertain. CDR3 length: 15 residues. The germline gives CDR1 MNHEY, CDR2 SMNVEV (reference sequence). V lost 5 bases to trimming and J lost 8 bases, with 19 bases between them. CDR3: CASSQPGTRNHEQFF. In nucleotides, the CDR3 is TGTGCCAGCAGTCAGCCCGGAACCAGGAACCATGAGCAGTTCTTC.

The V call is TRBV30, the J call TRBJ1-2; no reliable D call. The CDR3 sequence is 13 residues long. Trimming stripped 0 bases from V and 3 bases from J, with 8 bases between. Germline lookup yields CDR1 GTSNPN and CDR2 SVGIG (reference sequence). CDR3 amino acids: CAWSVRADYGYTF. Written as DNA, the CDR3 is TGTGCCTGGAGTGTCCGGGCAGACTATGGCTACACCTTC.